These 13 T cell receptor beta chains share one sample of origin, sequenced in a study of blood T cell repertoires in COVID-19 (dated by TCRdb to about 2020). Libraries were prepared through the immunoSEQ multiplex PCR assay. In its TCRdb copy, this immuneACCESS table keeps in-frame sequences only and misses some clones. Where compared with another copy, unresolved V genes explain less than half of these, and the others have no known cause. Present in this sample are approximately 63,000 clones, approximately 90% of which were seen just once. The ten largest clones take up 1% to 1.5% of the sample. The sequencing sample was made of peripheral blood. The receptors shown here come from a woman at least 80 years old with acute or convalescent COVID-19.

The chain links TRBV27 to TRBJ1-4; a possible D gene is TRBD1 (6 bases). The V and J ends lost 7 bases and 8 bases respectively, with 23 bases between them. CDR3 size: 16 residues. Looked up from germline, CDR1 is MNHEY and CDR2 is SMNVEV (reference sequence). The CDR3 loop is CASKHRVGGESEKLFF. CDR3 sequence (DNA): TGTGCCAGCAAGCACAGGGTAGGGGGAGAATCGGAAAAACTGTTTTTT. The whole variable domain, remainder taken from reference TRBV27 and TRBJ1-4, is EAQVTQNPRYLITVTGKKLTVTCSQNMNHEYMSWYRQDPGLGLRQIYYSMNVEVTDKGDVPEGYKVSRKEKRNFPLILESPSPNQTSLYFCASKHRVGGESEKLFFGSGTQLSVL.

This CDR3 reads CASSPRTGRYGYTF. The CDR3 bases are TGTGCCAGCAGTCCCCGGACAGGGAGATATGGCTACACCTTC. This chain uses TRBV27 with TRBJ1-2; 8 bases fit TRBD1. With 5 bases clipped from V and 5 bases from J, the junction kept 7 bases outside the gene matches. The germline CDR1 and CDR2 sequences are MNHEY and SMNVEV (reference sequence). The CDR3 covers 14 residues.

The CDR3 coding sequence is TGTGCCAGCAGGGGGACTAGCTCTGGGGCCAACGTCCTGACTTTC. This translates into CASRGTSSGANVLTF. V and J are TRBV2 and TRBJ2-6; TRBD2 agrees at 8 bases. The germline V gene has CDR1 SNHLY and CDR2 FYNNEI. The CDR3 covers 15 residues. With V trimmed by 6 bases and J by 0 bases, 1 base remained unmatched. The whole variable domain, filled in from reference TRBV2 and TRBJ2-6, reads EPEVTQTPSHQVTQMGQEVILRCVPISNHLYFYWYRQILGQKVEFLVSFYNNEISEKSEIFDDQFSVERPDGSNFTLKIRSTKLEDSAMYFCASRGTSSGANVLTFGAGSRLTVL.

This clone has only one observation. This CDR3 reads CASSENWQGNYGYTF. The CDR3 nucleotides are TGTGCCAGCAGTGAAAATTGGCAGGGTAACTATGGCTACACCTTC. This chain uses TRBV6-1 with TRBJ1-2, with D perhaps matching TRBD1 (5 bases). The V end was cut by 2 bases, the J end by 1 base, with 11 bases between. Germline-derived CDR1 and CDR2 are MNHNS and SASEGT. The CDR3 length is 15 residues.

Here the CDR3 DNA reads TGTGCCAGTAGTATCCAGCGGGACTCCTACGAGCAGTACTTC. Protein product: CASSIQRDSYEQYF. The J gene is TRBJ2-7, the V gene TRBV19; 7 positions match TRBD2. This CDR3 contains 14 residues. The V gene end was trimmed by 3 bases and the J gene end by 0 bases; junction bases not matched to a gene: 2. Germline assignment: CDR1 LNHDA and CDR2 SQIVND (reference sequence).

The chain employs TRBV11-2 and TRBJ2-3; D might be TRBD1 (5 bases). CDR3 length: 13 amino acids. Germline V gene sequence: CDR1 SGHAT, CDR2 FQNNGV. The V gene lost 0 bases and the J gene lost 5 bases, with 6 bases spanning the gap. CDR3 sequence (DNA): TGTGCCAGCAGCTTAGATCAGGGAGATACGCAGTATTTT. Translated: CASSLDQGDTQYF.

This clone was recorded only once. The chain uses TRBV29-1 and TRBJ2-7, with TRBD2 matching 11 bases. V lost 6 bases, J lost 0 bases, and 7 bases stayed unmatched. CDR3 length: 15 residues. CDR1 SQVTM and CDR2 ANQGSEA come from the germline V gene. CDR3 residues: CSVPTTSGGSYEQYF. The CDR3 DNA sequence: TGCAGCGTCCCCACCACTAGCGGGGGCTCCTACGAGCAGTACTTC.

V usage is TRBV29-1 and J usage is TRBJ1-3, with D possibly matching TRBD1 (6 bases). The CDR3 sequence is 14 residues long. Germline CDR1 SQVTM, CDR2 ANQGSEA. V was clipped by 2 bases and J by 1 base, with 9 bases between them. CDR3 protein: CSVELGASGNTIYF. The CDR3 DNA reads as TGCAGCGTTGAACTGGGGGCATCTGGAAACACCATATATTTT.

This rearrangement joins TRBV7-2 to TRBJ2-3; possibly TRBD2 for D (6 bases). CDR3 length: 16 amino acids. Per the germline V gene, CDR1 is SGHTA and CDR2 is FQGNSA. Trimming shortened V by 6 bases and J by 0 bases, and 16 bases separated the two germline ends. CDR3 loop: CASSPVAGFSTDTQYF. The CDR3 DNA sequence: TGTGCCAGCAGTCCCGTGGCGGGGTTTAGCACAGATACGCAGTATTTT.

V gene TRBV15 combines with J gene TRBJ1-1, with D unclear. The CDR3 has 12 amino acids. V was clipped by 0 bases and J by 10 bases, with 9 bases between them. CDR1 and CDR2 from the germline V gene are LNHNV and YYDKDF (reference sequence). The CDR3 sequence is CATSRDNFGAFF. The CDR3 coding sequence is TGTGCCACCAGCAGAGATAACTTCGGAGCTTTCTTT.

The V gene is TRBV5-8, the J gene TRBJ1-2; 8 bases fit TRBD1. Per germline, CDR1 SGHTS and CDR2 YDEGEE. The V gene end was trimmed by 6 bases and the J gene end by 0 bases; junction bases not matched to a gene: 13. The CDR3 contains 17 residues. CDR3 DNA: TGTGCCAGCAACACCCTCGGTAGGACAGGGTCTAACTATGGCTACACCTTC. Its translation: CASNTLGRTGSNYGYTF.

The V call is TRBV7-2, the J call TRBJ1-1, with D unresolved. The germline V gene has CDR1 SGHTA and CDR2 FQGNSA. Trimming removed 1 base from V and 5 bases from J, with 14 bases in between. The CDR3 runs to 15 residues. Here the CDR3 DNA reads TGTGCCAGCAGCTTAGAACCGGGGTGGGTTACTGAAGCTTTCTTT. Its translation is CASSLEPGWVTEAFF.

The chain combines TRBV7-9 with TRBJ1-2; D may be TRBD1 (5 bases). This CDR3 spans 14 amino acids. The V gene lost 5 bases and the J gene lost 0 bases, with 10 bases spanning the gap. Germline CDR1 and CDR2: SEHNR and FQNEAQ (reference sequence). The CDR3 DNA is TGTGCCAGCAGCCCAAAGACAGCTAACTATGGCTACACCTTC. Translation gives CASSPKTANYGYTF. Full variable domain (remainder filled in from reference TRBV7-9 and TRBJ1-2): DTGVSQNPRHKITKRGQNVTFRCDPISEHNRLYWYRQTLGQGPEFLTYFQNEAQLEKSRLLSDRFSAERPKGSFSTLEIQRTEQGDSAMYLCASSPKTANYGYTFGSGTRLTVV.